This TCR beta chain is from a study of shared clonotypes between healthy human individuals (TCRdb year 2020). Broadly, across the study: The cohort included a few men and a couple of women between 18 and 49 years of age. For each donor, three plates each were used for CD4 naive and CD4 memory, two plates were used for CD8 naive, and one plate was used for CD8 memory. The study deeply sequenced blood TCR repertoires of five healthy adults to estimate repertoire size and the extent of clonotype sharing between individuals. Different laboratories and diverse techniques were used to prepare libraries and sequence TCR repertoires, to increase sequencing depth and limit assay-specific biases. Per donor, leukapheresis produced somewhere between about 0.94 and 8.9 billion PBMCs. Overall study outcomes, separate from this receptor: Higher generation probabilities were observed for clonotypes shared by all four sorted-subset donors than for non-shared clonotypes. Only blood was sampled, and tissue TCR repertoires likely differ from those in blood. Approximately 5% of naive CD4, 3.5% of naive CD8, approximately 2% of memory CD4, and about 0.4% of memory CD8 clonotypes were shared across several donors. Incomplete sequencing was indicated by rarefaction of sorted-subset datasets, despite the large sequencing depth. The genetic and exposure-history diversity represented was limited by the small number of donors. Larger estimated clonotype richness was generally found for naive subsets than for memory subsets. Based on pairwise subsampling, the degree of clonotype sharing among donors was expected to be affected by sequencing depth.

V gives up 4 bases and J gives up 7 bases, and the segment between their germline ends measures 7 bases. The CDR3, from cysteine to phenylalanine, totals 11 residues. This entry keeps only the CDR3 DNA: 33 bases, framed from base 1. In the germline V gene, CDR1 corresponds to ENHRY and CDR2 to SYGVKD. Notes on this clone: Its antigen is not yet known. Per-nucleotide qualities are absent, and no much larger clonotype sits a single base away. Other DNA sequences in this specimen translate into the identical CDR3.

Using the deep immunoSEQ assay, TCR CDR3 regions were amplified from genomic DNA by multiplex PCR. Genomic DNA extracted from each cell subset was distributed evenly over all wells of several immunoSEQ 96-well plates, and each plate served as one replicate. Each replicate PCR for sorted subsets received approximately 200 ng genomic DNA, equal to about 29,000 T cell genomes. Purified libraries were quantified with a Qubit 3.0 fluorometer, sized on a Bioanalyzer 2100, and re-quantified with the KAPA Library Quantification kit. Each immunoSEQ 96-well plate was sequenced on its own single-read 150-cycle Illumina NextSeq 550 flow cell. Processing in the source paper ran as follows. Because the immunoSEQ output included only junctional sequences and no quality scores, the filtering could not be the same as the filtering used for full-length reads. To assign V/J genes and CDR3, sequences were annotated against IMGT germline references using PyIR, a Python wrapper for IgBLAST v1.9. Reads were removed for weak V/J assignments (E-value above 1e-6), missing CDR3, stop codons, out-of-frame junctions, or ambiguous translated residues. V3J clonotypes were defined as sequences sharing an identical inferred V gene, J gene, and CDR3 amino acid sequence. Percentage overlap between repertoires was calculated by dividing the number of shared unique clonotypes by the size of the smaller repertoire. RTK rarefaction, the Chao1 estimator, and Recon v2.1 estimates of unobserved clonotypes were used to assess repertoire richness. Generation probabilities were computed with OLGA for all TCRbeta clonotypes obtained by the gDNA method from four donors. The table was pulled from immuneACCESS by TCRdb, which kept in-frame rearrangements only. Such tables lose some clones; where checked, under half of the loss comes from unresolved V genes, and the rest has no known cause. V, J and clone size reflect that table, while D and trimming were determined from the DNA. This sample has millions of clones in its table, and just over 90% of those were observed once. The ten top clones hold roughly 0.13% of the sample.

Donors were healthy HIV-negative adults with no recently reported acute infections or vaccinations. Every donor was a Caucasian adult residing in Nashville, Tennessee, USA. CD4+ T cells were enriched by magnetic negative selection, after which naive cells were positively selected on CD45RA and the negative fraction was taken as the memory subset. Blood was obtained by leukapheresis, after which PBMCs were separated by Ficoll-Histopaque density gradient centrifugation and cryopreserved in liquid nitrogen vapor phase. Purity and quantity of every magnetically sorted T cell population were checked by analytical flow cytometry. Genomic DNA was isolated from each sorted fraction and quantified by UV absorbance on a Nanodrop 2000c.

The rearrangement combines TRBV10-3 with TRBJ1-2; TRBD1 is a weak D gene call, 5 bases matching. The sequenced sample was naive CD4+ T cells sorted from blood. This specimen's cell subset or site label, per the study, means: CD45RA+ positively selected. The origin of this receptor is a man aged 18 to 30 in good health. The DNA reads TGTGCCATCAGTGGGGGGTTTGGCTACACCTTC. The encoded protein is CAISGGFGYTF.